The clone carrying this T cell receptor (beta chain) was picked up a small number of times. Its target is unknown. The data stem from a study of T-cell memory formation after mild COVID-19. Germline V gene data show CDR1 as SGHRS and CDR2 as YFSETQ. Trimming pared 0 bases from V and 10 bases from J, leaving 10 bases between. There are 12 residues in the CDR3. TCRdb reprocessed the 5' RACE reads via MiXCR and lists one record per CDR3 protein. The data contain over 450,000 distinct CDR3 sequences, about a fifth of them seen just once; the ten biggest clones take up around 13%. Study findings and constraints: From day 15 to 85, contracting clones were balanced between CD4 and CD8, whereas later expanders leaned toward CD4+. Certain responding clones were present in pre-infection memory, suggesting participation of cross-reactive memory. Clones which contracted sat mainly in CM and EM if CD4+, and in EMRA if CD8+.

The sample comprised PBMCs or a T cell subset sorted from them (not recorded which). The source is an adult woman who had mild COVID-19 (a few samples of this study predate the infection). Cell type and time point are not known. V and J are TRBV5-1 and TRBJ1-1, with D perhaps matching TRBD1 (5 bases). The CDR3 sequence is CASSLEQGAAFF. CDR3 bases: TGCGCCAGCAGCTTGGAGCAGGGAGCAGCTTTCTTT.